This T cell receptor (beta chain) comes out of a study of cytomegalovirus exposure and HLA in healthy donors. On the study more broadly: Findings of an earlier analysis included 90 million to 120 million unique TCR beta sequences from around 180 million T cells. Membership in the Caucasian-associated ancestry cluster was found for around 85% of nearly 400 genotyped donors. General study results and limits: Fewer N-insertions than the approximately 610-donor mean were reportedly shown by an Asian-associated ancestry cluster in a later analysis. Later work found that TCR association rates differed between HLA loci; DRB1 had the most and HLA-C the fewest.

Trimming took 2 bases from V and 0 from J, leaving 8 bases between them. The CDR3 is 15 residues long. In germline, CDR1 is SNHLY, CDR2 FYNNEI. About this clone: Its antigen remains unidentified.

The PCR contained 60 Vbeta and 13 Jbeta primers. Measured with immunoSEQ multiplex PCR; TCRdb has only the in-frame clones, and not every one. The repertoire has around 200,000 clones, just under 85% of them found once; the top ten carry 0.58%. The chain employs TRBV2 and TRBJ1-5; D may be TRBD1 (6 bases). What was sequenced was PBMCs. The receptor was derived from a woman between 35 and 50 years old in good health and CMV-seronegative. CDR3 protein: CASSEQGTSNQPQHF. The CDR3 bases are TGTGCCAGCAGTGAACAGGGGACTAGCAATCAGCCCCAGCATTTT.